This T cell receptor beta chain was recorded in a study of response to subunit inactivated influenza vaccine. Study conclusions and caveats: The authors offered the suggestion that each seasonal influenza vaccination recruits few new T cells.

Germline CDR1 reads LNHDA; CDR2 reads SQIVND (reference sequence). The CDR3 contains 15 residues. With V trimmed by 7 bases and J by 5 bases, 8 bases remained unmatched. Details on this clonotype: The target antigen is unknown.

TCRdb analysed the RT-PCR reads with MiXCR anew, one entry per CDR3 protein. The sample includes roughly 570,000 distinct CDR3 sequences, around 13% seen only once; the top ten take over 10%. The gene calls are TRBV19 and TRBJ1-6; TRBD1 aligns across 7 bases. The sequenced sample was PBMCs from blood, obtained 40 to 50 days after vaccination. The TCR was taken from a man between 45 and 60 years old who received an inactivated influenza vaccine. DNA for the CDR3: TGTGCCAGTACCGAAGGACAGGAGAATAATTCACCCCTCCACTTT. Its translation is CASTEGQENNSPLHF.